The present T cell receptor (beta chain) was sequenced within a study of shared clonotypes between healthy human individuals. For this clone: Its antigen is unidentified.

Germline V CDR1 and CDR2: GTSNPN, SVGIG (reference sequence). V was shortened by 3 bases and J by 5 bases, with 14 bases between the two germline ends. The CDR3 covers 15 residues. Findings of the study overall: Naive subsets generally had larger estimated richness than memory subsets. Some naive CD4 clonotypes, 5% to 5.5%, turned up in common across several donors.

The authors' processing: ImmunoSEQ gave junction-only sequences without quality scores, so filtering differed. Assay: immunoSEQ multiplex PCR; the TCRdb copy retains only in-frame clones and omits some. V, J and clone size are those of that table, while D and trimming were read from the DNA. The sample shows about 1.1 million clones, 70% to 80% of them seen only once. The receptor was isolated from a young man in good health. Some clones in this sample may be carry-over from other donors' samples. J is TRBJ1-6 and V is TRBV30; possible D gene TRBD1, 5 bases. Sequenced input: memory CD4+ T cells from PBMCs. This sample's subset: CD45RA-negative fraction. CDR3 loop: CAWSRPGLDNSPLHF. CDR3 DNA: TGTGCCTGGAGCCGACCGGGACTGGATAATTCACCCCTCCACTTT.